These 14 T cell receptor beta chains originate from one sample sequenced in a study of graft-versus-host responses after intestinal transplantation. Using immunoSEQ multiplex PCR, the repertoire was profiled, and TCRdb retains in-frame clones only, with some absent. The table shows around 13,000 clones, with more than 85% occurring only once. The sequencing used PBMCs, collected about 37 months after intestinal transplantation. Receptor source: a human patient who received an intestinal transplant, so some T cells may come from the graft donor.

The gene calls are TRBV7-9 and TRBJ2-3; D remains ambiguous. V gave up 5 bases and J gave up 0 bases, with 15 bases separating them. CDR3 length: 16 amino acids. CDR1 and CDR2 (germline): SEHNR, FQNEAQ (reference sequence). CDR3 sequence: CASSRDAPVSTDTQYF. CDR3 DNA sequence: TGTGCCAGCAGCCGAGATGCCCCGGTTAGCACAGATACGCAGTATTTT.

This rearrangement joins TRBV9 to TRBJ1-3; maybe TRBD1 (5 bases). The V gene lost 4 bases and the J gene lost 2 bases, with 13 bases spanning the gap. CDR1 is SGDLS and CDR2 is YYNGEE in the germline V gene. This CDR3 is 15 amino acids long. The CDR3 loop is CASSPMGGAGNTIYF. Here the CDR3 DNA reads TGTGCCAGCAGCCCCATGGGGGGGGCTGGAAACACCATATATTTT.

The J gene is TRBJ1-1, the V gene TRBV4-2; no clear D gene. The V end lost 0 bases, the J end lost 1 base, and 6 bases lay between the germline ends. The CDR3 extends over 14 amino acids. Germline assignment: CDR1 LGHNA and CDR2 YNFKEQ. The CDR3 bases are TGTGCCAGCAGCCAAGAAACGGGGAACACTGAAGCTTTCTTT. This translates into CASSQETGNTEAFF.

This clone has a single count. The CDR3 DNA follows: TGTGCCAGCAGTTACGGGTCAGGGTACAATTCACCCCTCCACTTT. It translates to CASSYGSGYNSPLHF. The chain carries TRBV6-5 and TRBJ1-6; the D gene is possibly TRBD1 (5 bases). This CDR3 is built from 15 residues. Per the germline V gene, CDR1 is MNHEY and CDR2 is SVGAGI. Deletions cut 2 bases from V and 7 bases from J, with 12 bases between.

The chain is built from TRBV7-7 and TRBJ2-6; no firm D call. V was cut by 5 bases and J by 5 bases, with 19 bases left in between. The V gene's germline CDR1 is SSHAT and CDR2 FNYEAQ (reference sequence). This CDR3 contains 17 residues. The CDR3 region is CASSGVQPQSRANVLTF. CDR3 in DNA: TGTGCCAGCAGCGGTGTGCAGCCACAAAGTCGGGCCAACGTCCTGACTTTC.

The CDR3 protein is CASGQGGEKLFF. CDR3 sequence (DNA): TGTGCCAGTGGACAGGGGGGGGAAAAACTGTTTTTT. The V and J genes are TRBV19 and TRBJ1-4, with 10 bases aligning to TRBD1. CDR3 length equals 12 residues. Germline trimming cut 8 bases from V and 8 bases from J; bases unmatched to any gene: 2. Germline loops: CDR1 LNHDA, CDR2 SQIVND (reference sequence).

V gene TRBV10-2 combines with J gene TRBJ1-1; no firm D call. V lost 0 bases and J lost 1, with 6 bases in between. The CDR3 runs to 14 residues. Germline values: CDR1 WSHSY, CDR2 SAAADI. The CDR3 DNA sequence: TGCGCCAGCAGTGAGTCAGGAGGGAACACTGAAGCTTTCTTT. Its protein is CASSESGGNTEAFF.

The chain is built from TRBV7-2 and TRBJ1-5; 8 bases align to TRBD1. V gave up 1 base and J gave up 4 bases; unmatched junction bases: 3. CDR3 length equals 15 residues. The V gene's germline CDR1 is SGHTA and CDR2 FQGNSA. CDR3 nucleotide sequence: TGTGCCAGCAGCTTAGGCAGGGGGCCAAATCAGCCCCAGCATTTT. Translating it yields CASSLGRGPNQPQHF.

This CDR3 reads CASSPFSLNTEAFF. The CDR3, as DNA: TGTGCCAGCAGCCCATTCTCGTTGAACACTGAAGCTTTCTTT. The J gene is TRBJ1-1, the V gene TRBV7-6; no reliable D call. Germline CDR1 and CDR2: SGHVS and FNYEAQ. Trimming removed 5 bases from V and 0 bases from J, with 10 bases in between. The CDR3 is 14 amino acids.

This chain uses TRBV6-5 with TRBJ2-3; D is possibly TRBD2 (5 bases). Germline V gene data show CDR1 as MNHEY and CDR2 as SVGAGI. Between the trimmed V and J ends, which lost 2 bases and 2 bases, there was a span of 8 bases. This CDR3 spans 14 amino acids. The CDR3 sequence is CASSYAGLTDTQYF. CDR3 nucleotides: TGTGCCAGCAGTTACGCGGGCCTCACAGATACGCAGTATTTT.

The chain has TRBV6-5 and TRBJ2-6, with D tentatively TRBD1 or TRBD2 (5 bases each). V was clipped by 5 bases and J by 2 bases, with 10 bases between them. The germline V gene encodes CDR1 MNHEY and CDR2 SVGAGI. This CDR3 has 15 amino acids. CDR3 DNA sequence: TGTGCCAGCAGTCCCGGGACCCCTGGGGCCAACGTCCTGACTTTC. It is translated as CASSPGTPGANVLTF.

The chain is built from TRBV6-6 and TRBJ1-6; the D gene is possibly TRBD1 (5 bases). Germline CDR1 reads MNHNY; CDR2 reads SVGAGI (reference sequence). V was cut by 6 bases and J by 13 bases, with 13 bases left in between. The CDR3 runs to 12 residues. CDR3 residues: CASSPWGDPLHF. CDR3 DNA sequence: TGTGCCAGCAGCCCCTGGGGGGACCCCCTCCACTTT.

The chain combines TRBV5-6 with TRBJ1-3, with 7 bases fitting TRBD1. The ends lost 4 bases at V and 4 bases at J; junction bases unmatched: 14. Germline V lookup: CDR1 SGHDT, CDR2 YYEEEE. This CDR3 spans 17 amino acids. The CDR3 nucleotides read TGTGCCAGCAGCCCCCGACAGGGAATGGTATCGGGAAACACCATATATTTT. Translated, it gives CASSPRQGMVSGNTIYF.

This sequence joins TRBV5-1 and TRBJ1-6; 7 nucleotides agree with TRBD1. This CDR3 region has 15 residues. V gave up 7 bases and J gave up 6 bases; unmatched junction bases: 10. CDR1 SGHRS and CDR2 YFSETQ come from the germline V gene. The CDR3 protein is CASGQGGSTNSPLHF. CDR3 coding DNA: TGCGCCAGCGGCCAGGGGGGAAGCACTAATTCACCCCTCCACTTT.